Listed here are 2 T cell receptor beta chains from one sample, sequenced in a study of radiotherapy plus CTLA-4 blockade in lung cancer (dated by TCRdb to between 2018 and 2020). Receptor amplification or capture employed the immunoSEQ multiplex PCR assay. TCRdb provides this immuneACCESS table in a form limited to in-frame rearrangements. Some clones are lacking; in checked studies, under half of them reflect an unresolved V gene, and why the rest are absent is not known. The sample table holds about 68,000 clones, of which 79% were seen once. The ten largest make up roughly a tenth of the sample. The sample was peripheral blood, taken from a patient treated with radiotherapy plus ipilimumab. All receptors derive from a human donor with non-small cell lung cancer who had a complete response to radiotherapy plus ipilimumab.

V gene TRBV6-1 combines with J gene TRBJ2-7; TRBD2 matches at 7 bases. The germline gives CDR1 MNHNS, CDR2 SASEGT. The CDR3 has 15 residues. J was trimmed by 2 bases and V by 7 bases; bases with no gene match: 11. For the CDR3, the DNA is TGTGCCAGCATCATAGAGGGAGGGCCCCCCTACGAGCAGTACGTC. Its protein is CASIIEGGPPYEQYV.

J is TRBJ2-5 and V is TRBV28; no firm D call. Trimming stripped 11 bases from V and 4 bases from J, with 11 bases between. Germline assignment: CDR1 MDHEN and CDR2 SYDVKM. This CDR3 has 11 amino acids. CDR3 region: CASGRGETQYF. CDR3 bases: TGTGCCTCGGGTCGAGGAGAGACCCAGTACTTC.